The entry that follows covers one T cell receptor (beta chain) sequence. The antigen is not known. These data are taken from a study of cytomegalovirus exposure and HLA in healthy donors. PCR employed 60 Vbeta and 13 Jbeta primers. Using immunoSEQ multiplex PCR, the repertoire was profiled, and TCRdb retains in-frame clones only, with some absent. The sample has 130,000 or so clones. The CDR3 runs 15 residues. Germline assignment: CDR1 MGHRA and CDR2 YSYEKL. V dropped 4 bases and J dropped 1 base, with 13 bases sitting between them. General study results and limits: The classifier was said to identify cytomegalovirus status with high specificity and sensitivity. Certain indistinguishable V segments, among them TRBV6-2 and TRBV6-3, were excluded.

The chain links TRBV4-1 to TRBJ1-1; TRBD1 might be the D (5 bases). The receptor was derived from a woman between 18 and 29 years old in good health and CMV-seronegative. Material for sequencing was PBMCs. CDR3 sequence (DNA): TGCGCCAGCAGCCGCTTCCAGGGTGCGAACACTGAAGCTTTCTTT. Protein sequence: CASSRFQGANTEAFF.